These 18 T cell receptor beta chains share one sample of origin, sequenced in a study of cytomegalovirus exposure and HLA in healthy donors. It was with 60 Vbeta and 13 Jbeta primers that the PCR ran. Measured with immunoSEQ multiplex PCR; TCRdb has only the in-frame clones, and not every one. Of 200,000 to 250,000 clones listed, under 80% are singletons. The sequenced material came from PBMCs. The receptors derive from a girl aged 2 to 9 in good health and CMV-seronegative.

The rearrangement links TRBV19 to TRBJ2-7; a weak D match, TRBD2 (8 bases). Germline CDR1 is LNHDA and CDR2 is SQIVND (reference sequence). V lost 3 bases, J lost 4 bases, and 13 bases lay in between. This CDR3 spans 14 amino acids. The CDR3 reads CASSMSGGQYEQYF. DNA for the CDR3: TGTGCCAGTAGTATGAGCGGGGGACAGTACGAGCAGTACTTC.

The chain employs TRBV5-1 and TRBJ1-4; D might be TRBD1 (6 bases). Germline V gives CDR1 SGHRS, CDR2 YFSETQ. The V gene lost 4 bases and the J gene lost 7 bases, with 11 bases spanning the gap. This CDR3 is 13 amino acids long. CDR3 nucleotide sequence: TGCGCCAGCAGCGGGGACATAGCTGAAAAACTGTTTTTT. Its translation is CASSGDIAEKLFF.

This clone appeared a few times. The V and J genes are TRBV7-9 and TRBJ1-2; D might be TRBD1 (5 bases). Trimming took 0 bases from V and 2 from J, leaving 7 bases between them. CDR1 is SEHNR, CDR2 FQNEAQ, per germline (reference sequence). The CDR3 spans 14 residues. Here the CDR3 reads CASSLAEGNYGYTF. As DNA, the CDR3 is TGTGCCAGCAGCTTAGCGGAGGGGAACTATGGCTACACCTTC.

This chain uses TRBV19 with TRBJ1-2, with D uncertain. CDR1 and CDR2 (germline): LNHDA, SQIVND (reference sequence). The CDR3 has 17 residues. Trimming shortened V by 5 bases and J by 2 bases, and 21 bases separated the two germline ends. CDR3 sequence: CASSPPLKYRENYGYTF. The CDR3 nucleotides read TGTGCCAGTAGTCCACCCCTCAAATATCGGGAAAACTATGGCTACACCTTC.

The chain carries TRBV4-2 and TRBJ1-2, with D possibly being TRBD1 (5 bases). The CDR3 loop spans 15 amino acids. V was shortened by 0 bases and J by 5 bases, with 13 bases between the two germline ends. Germline V gene data show CDR1 as LGHNA and CDR2 as YNFKEQ. This CDR3 reads CASSQDTGGGYGYTF. The CDR3 DNA sequence: TGTGCCAGCAGCCAAGATACTGGGGGAGGTTATGGCTACACCTTC.

This clone was seen only once. The chain links TRBV6-1 to TRBJ1-2; D might be TRBD1 (6 bases). V was trimmed by 2 bases and J by 8 bases, leaving 12 bases between them. Looked up from germline, CDR1 is MNHNS and CDR2 is SASEGT. The CDR3 loop spans 13 amino acids. The CDR3 protein is CASSERDTGGYTF. The CDR3 coding sequence is TGTGCCAGCAGTGAACGGGACACTGGGGGCTACACCTTC.

CDR3 sequence (DNA): TGTGCCAGCAGCGCAGGGGGCTCCTATAATTCACCCCTCCACTTT. This codes for CASSAGGSYNSPLHF. This chain links TRBV9 with TRBJ1-6; 7 bases map to TRBD1. The CDR3 length is 15 residues. Germline CDR1 is SGDLS and CDR2 is YYNGEE. V lost 3 bases, J lost 0 bases, and 0 bases stayed unmatched.

This clone was recorded once. The J gene is TRBJ2-3, the V gene TRBV7-9, with 7 bases identical to TRBD1. Unmatched junction bases numbered 6, after V lost 3 bases and J lost 0 bases. This CDR3 has 16 amino acids. Looked up from germline, CDR1 is SEHNR and CDR2 is FQNEAQ (reference sequence). Written as DNA, the CDR3 is TGTGCCAGCAGCTTGAGGACAGGACCTAGCACAGATACGCAGTATTTT. Its protein is CASSLRTGPSTDTQYF.

The chain is built from TRBV5-1 and TRBJ1-1; the D gene is possibly TRBD1 (6 bases). The CDR3 consists of 15 residues. V gave up 0 bases and J gave up 2 bases, with 11 bases separating them. The germline V gene has CDR1 SGHRS and CDR2 YFSETQ. The CDR3 reads CASSLVQGVNTEAFF. As DNA, the CDR3 is TGCGCCAGCAGCTTGGTACAGGGAGTTAACACTGAAGCTTTCTTT.

This clone was recorded once. The rearrangement joins TRBV12-5 to TRBJ2-5; D possibly corresponds to TRBD1 (6 bases). V was shortened by 3 bases and J by 2 bases, with 7 bases between the two germline ends. The CDR3 extends over 13 amino acids. Germline-derived CDR1 and CDR2 are LGHNT and FRNRAP. The CDR3 spells CASGFDRQETQYF. In nucleotides, the CDR3 is TGTGCTAGTGGTTTCGACAGGCAAGAGACCCAGTACTTC.

V gene TRBV7-9 combines with J gene TRBJ1-2; 7 nucleotides match TRBD1. The CDR3 length is 15 residues. V lost 5 bases, J lost 2 bases, and 8 bases stayed unmatched. The germline gives CDR1 SEHNR, CDR2 FQNEAQ (reference sequence). The DNA for the CDR3 is TGTGCCAGCAGCCCAAGGACAGGATCCAACTATGGCTACACCTTC. Translation: CASSPRTGSNYGYTF.

V usage is TRBV27 and J usage is TRBJ2-2; TRBD1 aligns across 9 bases. The CDR3 contains 16 residues. V was pared by 5 bases and J by 8 bases, with 12 bases of the junction left unmatched. Germline V CDR1 and CDR2: MNHEY, SMNVEV (reference sequence). The CDR3 nucleotides read TGTGCCAGCAGTCGATCCGGGACAGGGAGCAAAGGGGAGCTGTTTTTT. Translating it yields CASSRSGTGSKGELFF.

The genes are TRBV4-2 and TRBJ2-3, with 8 bases fitting TRBD2. Germline trimming cut 5 bases from V and 4 bases from J; bases unmatched to any gene: 8. The CDR3 length is 15 residues. CDR1 is LGHNA, CDR2 YNFKEQ, per germline. In DNA, the CDR3 is TGTGCCAGCAGCATGGGCGCGGGAGGTGCAGATACGCAGTATTTT. Translating it yields CASSMGAGGADTQYF.

This clone was observed a handful of times. V usage is TRBV9 and J usage is TRBJ2-1; TRBD2 matches 12 bases. Germline CDR1 SGDLS, CDR2 YYNGEE. This CDR3 has 17 amino acids. V lost 3 bases and J lost 8; bases outside the gene matches: 12. The CDR3 reads CASSAAPTSGGLDEQFF. For the CDR3, the DNA is TGTGCCAGCAGCGCAGCCCCGACTAGCGGGGGTCTAGATGAGCAGTTCTTC.

The rearrangement uses TRBV9 and TRBJ2-3; TRBD2 is a possible D gene (5 bases). This CDR3 region has 15 residues. Germline-derived CDR1 and CDR2 are SGDLS and YYNGEE. V was shortened by 4 bases and J by 4 bases, with 16 bases between the two germline ends. The CDR3 bases are TGTGCCAGCAGCCACCTCGGGGATGGTGCAGATACGCAGTATTTT. Translation gives CASSHLGDGADTQYF.

V is TRBV19 and J is TRBJ1-2, with 10 positions matching TRBD1. Trimming took 3 bases from V and 3 from J; bases not matched to a gene: 7. CDR3 size: 16 residues. Germline V gene sequence: CDR1 LNHDA, CDR2 SQIVND (reference sequence). CDR3: CASSMDRGNRDYGYTF. CDR3 bases: TGTGCCAGTAGTATGGACAGGGGGAATCGTGACTATGGCTACACCTTC.

The sample holds a few counts of this clone. The J gene is TRBJ1-2, the V gene TRBV7-6; TRBD1 might be the D (5 bases). The length of the CDR3 is 13 residues. The germline gives CDR1 SGHVS, CDR2 FNYEAQ. V dropped 2 bases and J dropped 8 bases, with 12 bases sitting between them. In nucleotides, the CDR3 is TGTGCCAGCAGCTTACCAGGGCGACGGGGCTACACCTTC. It yields the protein CASSLPGRRGYTF.

The V gene is TRBV6-5, the J gene TRBJ1-1, with 7 positions matching TRBD1. The ends lost 4 bases at V and 5 bases at J; junction bases unmatched: 13. Germline CDR1 MNHEY, CDR2 SVGAGI. This CDR3 region has 16 residues. Here the CDR3 DNA reads TGTGCCAGCAGTTCCGACCGGACAGGAGGGCGAACTGAAGCTTTCTTT. It encodes CASSSDRTGGRTEAFF.